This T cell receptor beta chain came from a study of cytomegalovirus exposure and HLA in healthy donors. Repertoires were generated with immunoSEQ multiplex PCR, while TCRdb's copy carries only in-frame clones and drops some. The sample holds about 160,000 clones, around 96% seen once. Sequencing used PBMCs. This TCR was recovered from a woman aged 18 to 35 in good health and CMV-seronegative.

The CDR3 sequence: CASSYVTGDSPLHF. DNA for the CDR3: TGTGCCAGCAGTTACGTGACAGGGGATTCACCCCTCCACTTT. The chain is built from TRBV6-5 and TRBJ1-6, with TRBD1 matching 8 bases. The CDR3 spans 14 residues. The ends lost 2 bases at V and 8 bases at J; junction bases unmatched: 2. Per the germline V gene, CDR1 is MNHEY and CDR2 is SVGAGI.